These 3 T cell receptor beta chains originate from one sample sequenced in a study of cytomegalovirus exposure and HLA in healthy donors. Method: immunoSEQ multiplex PCR; TCRdb's copy keeps in-frame clones and lacks some. In the table there are 120,000 or so clones, 70% to 90% of which are singletons. What was sequenced was PBMCs. The receptors shown here come from a woman younger than 35 in good health and CMV-seronegative.

This chain links TRBV9 with TRBJ2-5, with D tentatively TRBD1 (5 bases). Germline V gene sequence: CDR1 SGDLS, CDR2 YYNGEE. V lost 0 bases and J 2 bases, leaving 11 bases between the germline ends. CDR3 size: 15 residues. CDR3 DNA sequence: TGTGCCAGCAGCGTAGCCCTGGGGCAGCAAGAGACCCAGTACTTC. It codes for CASSVALGQQETQYF.

The CDR3 DNA follows: TGTGCCAGCAGTTTATTCTTCTCTTCTAGCGGTAGCTCCTACAATGAGCAGTTCTTC. This encodes CASSLFFSSSGSSYNEQFF. The chain links TRBV28 to TRBJ2-1; 7 bases match TRBD2. Trimming cost V 1 base and J 0 bases; bases outside gene matches: 12. The V gene's germline CDR1 is MDHEN and CDR2 SYDVKM. This CDR3 spans 19 amino acids.

This chain joins TRBV7-9 and TRBJ2-2; D gene unclear. The CDR3 has 18 amino acids. Trimming took off 4 bases at V and 5 bases at J, with 23 bases between the two ends. The germline CDR1 and CDR2 sequences are SEHNR and FQNEAQ (reference sequence). The CDR3 sequence: CASSSRVATVVGTGELFF. Written as DNA, the CDR3 is TGTGCCAGCAGCTCCCGGGTGGCGACGGTTGTGGGTACCGGGGAGCTGTTTTTT.